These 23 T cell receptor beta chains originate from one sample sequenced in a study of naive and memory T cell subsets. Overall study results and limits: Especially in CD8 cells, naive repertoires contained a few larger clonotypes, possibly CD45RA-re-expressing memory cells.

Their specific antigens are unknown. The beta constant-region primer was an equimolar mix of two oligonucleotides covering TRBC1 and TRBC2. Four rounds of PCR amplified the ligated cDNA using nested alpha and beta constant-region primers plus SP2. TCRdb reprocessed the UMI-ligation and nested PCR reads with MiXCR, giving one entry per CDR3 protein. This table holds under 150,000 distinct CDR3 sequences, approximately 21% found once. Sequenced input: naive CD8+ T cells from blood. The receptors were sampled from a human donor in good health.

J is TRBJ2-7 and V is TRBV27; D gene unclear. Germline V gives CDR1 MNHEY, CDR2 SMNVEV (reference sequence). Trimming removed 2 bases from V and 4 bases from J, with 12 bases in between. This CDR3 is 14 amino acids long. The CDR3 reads CASSLGGSLYEQYF. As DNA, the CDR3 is TGTGCCAGCAGTTTAGGCGGCAGCCTATACGAGCAGTACTTC.

Here the CDR3 reads CATSRDRASATLEQYF. The CDR3 region has the DNA TGTGCCACCAGCAGAGATCGGGCTAGCGCCACTCTGGAGCAGTACTTC. J is TRBJ2-7 and V is TRBV15; maybe TRBD2 (6 bases). Between the trimmed V and J ends, which lost 0 bases and 7 bases, there was a span of 19 bases. Germline CDR1 reads LNHNV; CDR2 reads YYDKDF (reference sequence). The CDR3 totals 16 residues.

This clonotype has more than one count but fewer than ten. CDR3 amino acids: CASSFLTEIGEQYF. The DNA for the CDR3 is TGTGCCAGCAGTTTCCTGACGGAGATAGGCGAGCAGTACTTC. This chain connects TRBV28 to TRBJ2-7; D not resolved. The CDR3 has 14 amino acids. Trimming pared 3 bases from V and 6 bases from J, leaving 15 bases between. Germline V gene data show CDR1 as MDHEN and CDR2 as SYDVKM.

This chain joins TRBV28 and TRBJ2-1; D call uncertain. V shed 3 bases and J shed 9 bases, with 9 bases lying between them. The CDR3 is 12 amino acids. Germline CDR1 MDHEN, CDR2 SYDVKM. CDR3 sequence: CASSLTRVEQFF. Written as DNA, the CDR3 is TGTGCCAGCAGTTTGACTCGGGTTGAGCAGTTCTTC.

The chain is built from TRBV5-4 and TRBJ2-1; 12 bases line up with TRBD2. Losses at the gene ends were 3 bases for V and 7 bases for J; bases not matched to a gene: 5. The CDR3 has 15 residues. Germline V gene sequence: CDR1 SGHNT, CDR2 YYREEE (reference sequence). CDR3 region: CASSWRLAGVNEQFF. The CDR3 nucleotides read TGTGCCAGCAGCTGGAGACTAGCGGGAGTGAATGAGCAGTTCTTC. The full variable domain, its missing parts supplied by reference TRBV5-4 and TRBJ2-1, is ETGVTQSPTHLIKTRGQQVTLRCSSQSGHNTVSWYQQALGQGPQFIFQYYREEENGRGNFPPRFSGLQFPNYSSELNVNALELDDSALYLCASSWRLAGVNEQFFGPGTRLTVL.

The DNA for the CDR3 is TGCAGTGCTAGCGGACTAGCGGGAGGACCTATCTCCTACAATGAGCAGTTCTTC. Protein product: CSASGLAGGPISYNEQFF. This chain joins TRBV20-1 and TRBJ2-1; TRBD2 matches 14 bases. With V trimmed by 3 bases and J by 0 bases, 7 bases remained unmatched. CDR1 is DFQATT, CDR2 SNEGSKA, per germline (reference sequence). This CDR3 is 18 amino acids long.

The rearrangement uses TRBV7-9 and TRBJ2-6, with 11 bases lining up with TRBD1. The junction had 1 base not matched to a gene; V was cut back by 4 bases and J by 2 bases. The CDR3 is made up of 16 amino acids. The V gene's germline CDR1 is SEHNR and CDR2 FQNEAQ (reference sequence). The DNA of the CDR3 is TGTGCCAGCAGCTCGGGACAGGGGGCTGGGGCCAACGTCCTGACTTTC. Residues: CASSSGQGAGANVLTF.

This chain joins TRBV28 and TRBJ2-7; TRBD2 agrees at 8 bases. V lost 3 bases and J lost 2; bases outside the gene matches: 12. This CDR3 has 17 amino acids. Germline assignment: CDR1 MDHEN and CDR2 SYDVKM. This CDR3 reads CASSFRLAIVMPYEQYF. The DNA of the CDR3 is TGTGCCAGCAGTTTCCGACTAGCGATAGTGATGCCCTACGAGCAGTACTTC.

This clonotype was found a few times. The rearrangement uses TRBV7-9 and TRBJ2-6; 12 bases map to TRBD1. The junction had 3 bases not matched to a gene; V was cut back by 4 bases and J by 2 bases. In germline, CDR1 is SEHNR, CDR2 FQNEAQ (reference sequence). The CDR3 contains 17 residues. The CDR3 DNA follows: TGTGCCAGCAGCTATGGGACAGGGGGCCCTGGGGCCAACGTCCTGACTTTC. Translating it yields CASSYGTGGPGANVLTF.

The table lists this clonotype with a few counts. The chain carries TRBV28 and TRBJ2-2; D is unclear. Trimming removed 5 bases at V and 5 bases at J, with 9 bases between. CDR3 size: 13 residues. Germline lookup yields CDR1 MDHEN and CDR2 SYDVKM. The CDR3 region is CASSPGPTGELFF. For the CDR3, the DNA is TGTGCCAGCAGTCCCGGACCTACCGGGGAGCTGTTTTTT.

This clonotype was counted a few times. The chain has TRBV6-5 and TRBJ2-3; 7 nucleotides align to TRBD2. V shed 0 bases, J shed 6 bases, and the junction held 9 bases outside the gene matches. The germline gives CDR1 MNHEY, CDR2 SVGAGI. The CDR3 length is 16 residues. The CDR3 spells CASSYSSSGIQDTQYF. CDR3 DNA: TGTGCCAGCAGTTACTCTTCTAGCGGCATCCAGGATACGCAGTATTTT.

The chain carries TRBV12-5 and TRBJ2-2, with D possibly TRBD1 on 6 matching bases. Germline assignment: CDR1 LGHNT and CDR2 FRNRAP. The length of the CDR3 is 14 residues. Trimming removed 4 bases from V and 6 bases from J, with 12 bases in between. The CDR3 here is CASGWADRPGELFF. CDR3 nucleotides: TGTGCTAGTGGTTGGGCCGACAGGCCCGGGGAGCTGTTTTTT.

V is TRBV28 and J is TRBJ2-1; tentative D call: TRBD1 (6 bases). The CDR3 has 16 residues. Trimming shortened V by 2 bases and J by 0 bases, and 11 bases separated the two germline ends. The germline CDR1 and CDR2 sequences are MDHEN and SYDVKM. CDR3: CASSLNWDTSYNEQFF. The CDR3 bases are TGTGCCAGCAGTTTAAACTGGGACACCTCCTACAATGAGCAGTTCTTC.

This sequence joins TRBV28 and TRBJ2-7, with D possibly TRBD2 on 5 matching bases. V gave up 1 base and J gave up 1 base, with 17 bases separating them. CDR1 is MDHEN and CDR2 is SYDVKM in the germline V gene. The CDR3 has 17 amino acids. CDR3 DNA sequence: TGTGCCAGCAGTTTATCCGTTCTAGCTTCCACGTCCTACGAGCAGTACTTC. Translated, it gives CASSLSVLASTSYEQYF.

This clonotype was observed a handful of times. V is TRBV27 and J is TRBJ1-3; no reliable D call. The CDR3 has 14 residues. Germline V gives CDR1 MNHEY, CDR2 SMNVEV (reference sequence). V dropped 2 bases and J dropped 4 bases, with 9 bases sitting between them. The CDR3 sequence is CASSLMGAGNTIYF. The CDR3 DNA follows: TGTGCCAGCAGTTTAATGGGAGCCGGAAACACCATATATTTT.

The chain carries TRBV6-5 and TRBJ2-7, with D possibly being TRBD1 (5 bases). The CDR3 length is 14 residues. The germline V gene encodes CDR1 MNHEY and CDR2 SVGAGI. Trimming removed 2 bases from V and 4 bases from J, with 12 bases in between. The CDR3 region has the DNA TGTGCCAGCAGTTACAGGGGTATTGGGTACGAGCAGTACTTC. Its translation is CASSYRGIGYEQYF.

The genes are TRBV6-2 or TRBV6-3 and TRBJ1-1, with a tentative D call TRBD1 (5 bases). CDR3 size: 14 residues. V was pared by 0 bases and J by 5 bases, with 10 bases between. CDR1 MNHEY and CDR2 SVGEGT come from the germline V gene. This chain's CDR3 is CASSYSSGWTEAFF. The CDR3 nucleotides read TGTGCCAGCAGTTACTCCTCAGGGTGGACTGAAGCTTTCTTT.

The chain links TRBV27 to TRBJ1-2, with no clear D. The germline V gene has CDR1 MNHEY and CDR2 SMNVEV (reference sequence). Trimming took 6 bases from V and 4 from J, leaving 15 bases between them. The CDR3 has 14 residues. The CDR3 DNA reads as TGTGCCAGCAGCCCTACGCTTCAGATCTATGGCTACACCTTC. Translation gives CASSPTLQIYGYTF.

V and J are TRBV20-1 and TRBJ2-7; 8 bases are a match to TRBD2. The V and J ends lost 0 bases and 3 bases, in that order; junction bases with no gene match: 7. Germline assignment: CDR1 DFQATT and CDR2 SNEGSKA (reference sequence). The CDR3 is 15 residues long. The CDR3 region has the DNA TGCAGTGCTAGAGATGGCGCGGGAGGATTCTACGAGCAGTACTTC. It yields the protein CSARDGAGGFYEQYF.

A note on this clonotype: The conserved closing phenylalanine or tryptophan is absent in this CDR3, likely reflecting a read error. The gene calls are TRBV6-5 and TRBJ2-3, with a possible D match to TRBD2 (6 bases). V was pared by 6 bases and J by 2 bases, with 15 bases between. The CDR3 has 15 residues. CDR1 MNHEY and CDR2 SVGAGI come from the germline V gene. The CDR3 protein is CASSPLALDTDTQYS. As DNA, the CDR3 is TGTGCCAGCAGCCCTCTAGCGCTGGACACAGATACGCAGTATTCT.

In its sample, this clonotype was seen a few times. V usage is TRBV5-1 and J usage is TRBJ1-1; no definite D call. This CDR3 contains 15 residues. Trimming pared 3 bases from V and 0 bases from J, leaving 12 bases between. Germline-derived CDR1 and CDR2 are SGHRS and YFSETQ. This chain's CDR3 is CASSSDEEMNTEAFF. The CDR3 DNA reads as TGCGCCAGCAGCTCTGACGAAGAGATGAACACTGAAGCTTTCTTT. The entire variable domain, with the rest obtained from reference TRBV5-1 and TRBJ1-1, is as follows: KAGVTQTPRYLIKTRGQQVTLSCSPISGHRSVSWYQQTPGQGLQFLFEYFSETQRNKGNFPGRFSGRQFSNSRSEMNVSTLELGDSALYLCASSSDEEMNTEAFFGQGTRLTVV.

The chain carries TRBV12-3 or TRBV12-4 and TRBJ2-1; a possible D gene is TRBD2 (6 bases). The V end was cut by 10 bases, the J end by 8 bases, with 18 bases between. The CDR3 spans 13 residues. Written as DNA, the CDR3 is TGTGCCACCACGACTAGTTTTATCGATGAGCAGTTCTTC. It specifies CATTTSFIDEQFF.

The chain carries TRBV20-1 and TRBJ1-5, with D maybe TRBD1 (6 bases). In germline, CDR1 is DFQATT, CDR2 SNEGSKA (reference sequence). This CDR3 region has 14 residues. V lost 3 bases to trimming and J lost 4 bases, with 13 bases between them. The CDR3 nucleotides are TGCAGTGCTAGGGCAGGGGACGTTAATCAGCCCCAGCATTTT. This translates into CSARAGDVNQPQHF.